This T cell receptor beta chain emerged from a study of T cells in Graves' hyperthyroidism and ophthalmopathy. Template material for amplifying TCR beta CDR3 regions consisted of RNA transcripts. HTBI primers were employed in a first-round RT-PCR of the TCR CDR3. TCRdb reanalysed the multiplex PCR reads using MiXCR and keeps one entry per CDR3 protein. The sample lists 660,000 or so distinct CDR3 sequences, around 21% occurring once. In its sample, this clonotype was seen a few times. Its target is not known. Study observations and caveats: The authors' 13 V-J model separated ophthalmopathy from stable hyperthyroidism.

The sample consisted of blood. This receptor was taken from a man aged 25-40 years with Graves' ophthalmopathy.

In nucleotides, the CDR3 is TGCGCCAGCGCATCCCTGGGGGGGGAGAGTCCAGATACGCAGTATTTT. Its protein product is CASASLGGESPDTQYF. The chain uses TRBV5-1 and TRBJ2-3; 7 positions match TRBD2. The trim removed 7 bases at V and 4 bases at J, leaving 15 bases unmatched. Germline CDR1 SGHRS, CDR2 YFSETQ. The CDR3 loop spans 16 amino acids.